The 25 T cell receptor beta chains presented below share a single source sample, sequenced in a study of blood T cell repertoires in COVID-19. This table comes from immunoSEQ multiplex PCR, and its TCRdb copy is limited to in-frame clones, with some not included. This sample has around 230,000 clones, with roughly 80% found just once. Sequencing used peripheral blood. These TCRs come from a woman older than 75 with acute or convalescent COVID-19.

The chain links TRBV3-1 (or the pseudogene TRBV3-2) to TRBJ1-5; the D is unclear. V was clipped by 1 base and J by 7 bases, with 14 bases between them. CDR3 length equals 15 residues. The V gene's germline CDR1 is LGHDT and CDR2 YNNKEL (reference sequence). The CDR3 region has the DNA TGTGCCAGCAGCCAAGGCTATCCAGGCACACAGCCCCAGCATTTT. This gives the protein CASSQGYPGTQPQHF.

The chain employs TRBV9 and TRBJ2-7, with a possible D match to TRBD2 (5 bases). The germline V gene encodes CDR1 SGDLS and CDR2 YYNGEE. V gave up 0 bases and J gave up 6 bases, with 10 bases separating them. This CDR3 has 13 amino acids. The CDR3 DNA is TGTGCCAGCAGCGTAGGGGAGCGACGCGAGCAGTACTTC. It codes for CASSVGERREQYF.

V gene TRBV10-3 combines with J gene TRBJ1-6, with D tentatively TRBD1 (5 bases). V was pared by 7 bases and J by 5 bases, with 9 bases between. Germline V gene sequence: CDR1 ENHRY, CDR2 SYGVKD. The CDR3 is 13 residues long. This CDR3 is CAIMGQHNSPLHF. Written as DNA, the CDR3 is TGTGCCATCATGGGGCAGCATAATTCACCCCTCCACTTT.

The chain carries TRBV6-4 and TRBJ2-7; 11 bases are a match to TRBD2. The J segment lost 5 bases and the V segment lost 4 bases, leaving 7 bases of the junction unmatched. CDR1 MRHNA and CDR2 SNTAGT come from the germline V gene. This CDR3 has 15 amino acids. The CDR3 sequence: CASSVLAGVSHEQYF. In DNA form, the CDR3 reads TGTGCCAGCAGTGTACTAGCGGGAGTATCGCACGAGCAGTACTTC.

The rearrangement uses TRBV5-6 and TRBJ2-7, with a tentative D call TRBD2 (5 bases). The CDR3 is 13 amino acids. Trimming pared 3 bases from V and 3 bases from J, leaving 10 bases between. Germline assignment: CDR1 SGHDT and CDR2 YYEEEE. The CDR3 nucleotides read TGTGCCAGCAGCTCGCCGGGATACTACGAGCAGTACTTC. Translation gives CASSSPGYYEQYF.

The rearrangement joins TRBV7-9 to TRBJ2-2, with 7 positions matching TRBD1. Germline CDR1 reads SEHNR; CDR2 reads FQNEAQ (reference sequence). The CDR3 sequence is 15 residues long. V shed 8 bases, J shed 2 bases, and the junction held 8 bases outside the gene matches. As DNA, the CDR3 is TGTGCCAGCCTGCCACAGGGGATCAACACCGGGGAGCTGTTTTTT. Residues: CASLPQGINTGELFF.

The genes are TRBV7-9 and TRBJ2-7; possibly TRBD2 for D (7 bases). The length of the CDR3 is 15 residues. Germline V gene data show CDR1 as SEHNR and CDR2 as FQNEAQ (reference sequence). V was clipped by 1 base and J by 2 bases, with 12 bases between them. CDR3 sequence reads: CASSLDGGPTYEQYF. The CDR3, as DNA: TGTGCCAGCAGCTTAGACGGGGGGCCCACCTACGAGCAGTACTTC.

This clone occurred once. The rearrangement joins TRBV6-5 to TRBJ1-4, with 8 bases fitting TRBD1. This CDR3 spans 14 amino acids. Germline values: CDR1 MNHEY, CDR2 SVGAGI. Trimming cost V 5 bases and J 7 bases; bases outside gene matches: 6. The CDR3, as DNA: TGTGCCAGCAGTATCGGAACAGGGGGTGAAAAACTGTTTTTT. Its protein is CASSIGTGGEKLFF.

The CDR3 DNA reads TGTGCCAGTAGAGGGGACACGAATGAGCAGTTCTTC. As protein: CASRGDTNEQFF. The rearrangement uses TRBV19 and TRBJ2-1; a possible D gene is TRBD1 (6 bases). V was pared by 6 bases and J by 7 bases, with 10 bases between. The CDR3 is made up of 12 amino acids. Germline CDR1 reads LNHDA; CDR2 reads SQIVND (reference sequence).

The V gene is TRBV7-7, the J gene TRBJ1-5, with D maybe TRBD1 (6 bases). CDR3 size: 17 residues. Germline loops: CDR1 SSHAT, CDR2 FNYEAQ (reference sequence). The V and J ends lost 5 bases and 0 bases respectively, with 17 bases between them. The CDR3 nucleotides read TGTGCCAGCAGCACCTCAGGACAGAAGTATAGCAATCAGCCCCAGCATTTT. Its protein is CASSTSGQKYSNQPQHF.

This chain connects TRBV5-1 to TRBJ1-1; D gene uncertain. The germline V and J ends were trimmed by 5 bases and 2 bases, with 16 bases remaining between them. The CDR3 has 15 residues. CDR1 SGHRS and CDR2 YFSETQ come from the germline V gene. As DNA, the CDR3 is TGCGCCAGCAGTCTCGACTTATTGAGCAACACTGAAGCTTTCTTT. Translation: CASSLDLLSNTEAFF.

This clone was picked up many times. The chain combines TRBV9 with TRBJ1-3; no firm D call. The germline V gene has CDR1 SGDLS and CDR2 YYNGEE. This CDR3 has 13 residues. V gave up 7 bases and J gave up 0 bases, with 8 bases separating them. CDR3 sequence reads: CASCASSGNTIYF. The CDR3 bases are TGTGCCAGCTGTGCGTCCTCTGGAAACACCATATATTTT.

In the case of this clone: Other DNA sequences in this sample translate to the same CDR3. J is TRBJ1-2 and V is TRBV29-1; D unclear. Germline V lookup: CDR1 SQVTM, CDR2 ANQGSEA. This CDR3 is 15 amino acids long. V lost 4 bases and J lost 5, with 20 bases in between. The CDR3 sequence is CSVGPPGRRRYGYTF. Written as DNA, the CDR3 is TGCAGCGTTGGACCGCCCGGGCGGAGGAGGTATGGCTACACCTTC. The whole variable domain, filled in from reference TRBV29-1 and TRBJ1-2, reads SAVISQKPSRDICQRGTSLTIQCQVDSQVTMMFWYRQQPGQSLTLIATANQGSEATYESGFVIDKFPISRPNLTFSTLTVSNMSPEDSSIYLCSVGPPGRRRYGYTFGSGTRLTVV.

V and J are TRBV19 and TRBJ1-5; TRBD1 aligns across 8 bases. Trimming cost V 6 bases and J 0 bases; bases outside gene matches: 10. Germline V gene data show CDR1 as LNHDA and CDR2 as SQIVND (reference sequence). There are 17 residues in the CDR3. This CDR3 reads CASRVTGDPYSNQPQHF. The CDR3 nucleotides read TGTGCCAGTAGGGTGACAGGGGACCCCTATAGCAATCAGCCCCAGCATTTT.

Only one count was recorded for this clone. The gene calls are TRBV2 and TRBJ1-3, with TRBD1 identical over 9 bases. Germline trimming cut 6 bases from V and 8 bases from J; bases unmatched to any gene: 11. The CDR3 runs 15 residues. CDR1 and CDR2 (germline): SNHLY, FYNNEI. The CDR3 loop is CASSEGQGAGYTIYF. The CDR3 DNA follows: TGTGCCAGCAGCGAGGGACAGGGTGCGGGATACACCATATATTTT.

The V gene is TRBV5-8, the J gene TRBJ2-6, with D maybe TRBD2 (6 bases). V shed 4 bases and J shed 0 bases, with 8 bases lying between them. Per the germline V gene, CDR1 is SGHTS and CDR2 is YDEGEE. The CDR3 is 15 amino acids. CDR3 residues: CASSRRGSGANVLTF. CDR3 coding DNA: TGTGCCAGCAGCCGGAGGGGCTCTGGGGCCAACGTCCTGACTTTC.

This chain joins TRBV5-1 and TRBJ1-4; 8 nucleotides line up with TRBD1. Germline V gene lookup returns CDR1 SGHRS and CDR2 YFSETQ. Unmatched junction bases numbered 6, after V lost 0 bases and J lost 2 bases. The CDR3 consists of 17 residues. The CDR3 bases are TGCGCCAGCAGCTTGGGATCAGGGGGCGCGACTAATGAAAAACTGTTTTTT. Amino acid sequence: CASSLGSGGATNEKLFF.

Only one count was recorded for this clone. This sequence joins TRBV11-1 and TRBJ2-7; D is ambiguous. The CDR3 extends over 15 amino acids. Trimming left V 4 bases short and J 0 bases short, with 13 bases between. Germline-derived CDR1 and CDR2 are SGHAT and FQDESV (reference sequence). CDR3 bases: TGTGCCAGCAGCTCCTCGTCCCTGAGCTCCTACGAGCAGTACTTC. It is translated as CASSSSSLSSYEQYF.

The rearrangement links TRBV29-1 to TRBJ1-1; maybe TRBD1 (6 bases). V was clipped by 6 bases and J by 1 base, with 9 bases between them. The CDR3 has 12 residues. Germline CDR1 SQVTM, CDR2 ANQGSEA. The CDR3 region has the DNA TGCAGCGTAGGCAGGGGGAACACTGAAGCTTTCTTT. Amino acid sequence: CSVGRGNTEAFF.

The gene calls are TRBV6-5 and TRBJ2-7; D unresolved. Germline V gene sequence: CDR1 MNHEY, CDR2 SVGAGI. The CDR3 loop spans 15 amino acids. Trimming took off 5 bases at V and 0 bases at J, with 14 bases between the two ends. The CDR3 here is CASSSSPGSSYEQYF. In DNA, the CDR3 is TGTGCCAGCAGTAGTTCGCCCGGTAGCTCCTACGAGCAGTACTTC.

The chain joins TRBV3-1 (or the pseudogene TRBV3-2) to TRBJ1-4; D ambiguous. Germline V lookup: CDR1 LGHDT, CDR2 YNNKEL (reference sequence). The CDR3 runs to 15 residues. V lost 2 bases and J 3 bases, leaving 10 bases between the germline ends. CDR3 coding DNA: TGTGCCAGCAGCCAATGGGCTTTAGCTAATGAAAAACTGTTTTTT. This gives the protein CASSQWALANEKLFF.

V usage is TRBV4-2 and J usage is TRBJ2-2; 11 positions match TRBD2. Germline V CDR1 and CDR2: LGHNA, YNFKEQ. Trimming at V came to 1 base and at J to 4 bases, leaving 2 bases not matched to a gene. This CDR3 is built from 16 residues. CDR3: CASSQGSGRATGELFF. The CDR3 bases are TGTGCCAGCAGCCAAGGTAGCGGGAGGGCCACCGGGGAGCTGTTTTTT.

Comments on this clone: A junction boundary mismatches the germline segment, possibly from a read error. This chain connects TRBV10-1 to TRBJ2-1; 12 nucleotides line up with TRBD1. The CDR3 is made up of 18 amino acids. The germline gives CDR1 WNHNN, CDR2 SYGVQD (reference sequence). CDR3 sequence: CATSGTGGPKSSYNEQFF. The CDR3 coding sequence is TGCGCCACCAGTGGGACAGGGGGCCCGAAAAGCTCCTACAATGAGCAGTTCTTC.

The rearrangement uses TRBV15 and TRBJ2-7; possible D gene TRBD2, 5 bases. The CDR3 has 14 residues. Germline V gene lookup returns CDR1 LNHNV and CDR2 YYDKDF (reference sequence). The germline V and J ends were trimmed by 3 bases and 5 bases, with 14 bases remaining between them. This CDR3 is CATSSEGGEDEQYF. DNA for the CDR3: TGTGCCACCAGCAGCGAAGGAGGCGAGGACGAGCAGTACTTC.

The CDR3 reads CASSSPREWGQGARGYTF. The CDR3 DNA reads as TGTGCCAGCAGTTCCCCCAGGGAGTGGGGACAGGGGGCGCGTGGCTACACCTTC. The V and J genes are TRBV28 and TRBJ1-2, with 12 positions matching TRBD1. This CDR3 is 18 amino acids long. V lost 4 bases and J lost 7; bases outside the gene matches: 16. CDR1 MDHEN and CDR2 SYDVKM come from the germline V gene.